This T cell receptor beta chain was identified in a study of T cell responses to AZD1222 COVID-19 vaccine. Assay: immunoSEQ multiplex PCR; the TCRdb copy retains only in-frame clones and omits some. This table has 100,000 or so clones, more than 85% appearing once. Worth noting for this clone: Its specificity is not known.

CDR1 and CDR2 (germline): MNHEY, SVGEGT. The CDR3 spans 18 residues. Trimming cost V 5 bases and J 0 bases; bases outside gene matches: 11. Regarding the study as a whole: Seropositivity was recorded at baseline in only a handful of AZD1222 recipients. Vaccination with two AZD1222 doses was followed by a rise in Spike-specific TCR breadth and depth. CD4 TCRs associated with vaccination spanned spike, dominating at 160-218 and 743-854. Clonal diversity was possibly underestimated, and the donors were mostly white British, with more females.

The origin of this receptor is an adult in good health. Material: peripheral blood, obtained on day 0 of AZD1222 vaccination. The chain links TRBV6-2 or TRBV6-3 to TRBJ2-1, with 9 nucleotides matching TRBD2. CDR3 bases: TGTGCCAGCAGTAACCCGGGACTAGCCAAGAGCTCCTACAATGAGCAGTTCTTC. It yields the protein CASSNPGLAKSSYNEQFF.